These 8 T cell receptor beta chains were all obtained from the same sample, sequenced in a study of cytomegalovirus exposure and HLA in healthy donors. PCR used 60 Vbeta primers and 13 Jbeta primers. Clones were sequenced by immunoSEQ multiplex PCR, and TCRdb holds only the in-frame ones, with some missing. Of 110,000 to 150,000 clones in the sample, about 80% were seen once. Sequencing was performed on PBMCs. The receptors here all came from a woman aged 25 to 39 in good health and CMV-seronegative.

This clone was counted a few times. This sequence joins TRBV5-8 and TRBJ2-7; 9 nucleotides line up with TRBD1. V was pared by 0 bases and J by 2 bases, with 0 bases of the junction left unmatched. The CDR3 has 14 amino acids. CDR1 and CDR2 from the germline V gene are SGHTS and YDEGEE. The CDR3, as DNA: TGTGCCAGCAGCTTGGGGACAGGGGCCTACGAGCAGTACTTC. Translated: CASSLGTGAYEQYF.

This chain connects TRBV6-6 to TRBJ2-7; 8 nucleotides line up with TRBD1. Germline values: CDR1 MNHNY, CDR2 SVGAGI (reference sequence). The CDR3 sequence is 13 residues long. The junction had 6 bases not matched to a gene; V was cut back by 10 bases and J by 1 base. The CDR3 region has the DNA TGTGCCACACAGGGACAGGAGTCCTACGAGCAGTACTTC. It codes for CATQGQESYEQYF.

V is TRBV5-1 and J is TRBJ1-4; D might be TRBD1 (5 bases). CDR1 and CDR2 from the germline V gene are SGHRS and YFSETQ. This CDR3 contains 15 residues. The V end lost 5 bases, the J end lost 3 bases, and 14 bases lay between the germline ends. CDR3 coding DNA: TGCGCCAGCAGTTCCACCCAACAGGCTAATGAAAAACTGTTTTTT. Translation: CASSSTQQANEKLFF.

The rearrangement links TRBV25-1 to TRBJ1-2, with 8 nucleotides matching TRBD1. The junction had 6 bases not matched to a gene; V was cut back by 7 bases and J by 2 bases. The CDR3 totals 14 residues. Germline V CDR1 and CDR2: MGHDK, SYGVNS. The CDR3 sequence is CASTPQGANYGYTF. CDR3 DNA: TGTGCCAGCACCCCGCAGGGGGCAAACTATGGCTACACCTTC.

This clone has more than one count but fewer than ten. The CDR3 region has the DNA TGTGCCAGCAGCCACCCCCAGGGGCAGGGGTTCCTGAACGAGCAGTACTTC. It is translated as CASSHPQGQGFLNEQYF. The chain employs TRBV4-2 and TRBJ2-7; a weak D match, TRBD1 (6 bases). Germline assignment: CDR1 LGHNA and CDR2 YNFKEQ. The CDR3 consists of 17 residues. V lost 3 bases, J lost 5 bases, and 23 bases lay in between.

The chain has TRBV27 and TRBJ2-3; 7 bases map to TRBD1. V dropped 6 bases and J dropped 0; count of bases not matched to a gene: 9. Germline V gene sequence: CDR1 MNHEY, CDR2 SMNVEV (reference sequence). The CDR3 is 16 amino acids. The CDR3 nucleotides are TGTGCCAGCAGCCGGGACAGCAACCCTAGCACAGATACGCAGTATTTT. This gives the protein CASSRDSNPSTDTQYF.

The chain recombines TRBV5-1 with TRBJ2-1; 8 bases map to TRBD2. Trimming at V came to 0 bases and at J to 0 bases, leaving 5 bases not matched to a gene. Germline CDR1 and CDR2: SGHRS and YFSETQ. The CDR3 is made up of 17 amino acids. The CDR3 nucleotides read TGCGCCAGCAGCTTGGGCGGGGGGCGGAGCTCCTACAATGAGCAGTTCTTC. Its protein product is CASSLGGGRSSYNEQFF.

This clone was seen only a few times. The chain couples TRBV4-1 to TRBJ1-4; TRBD1 aligns across 8 bases. Per the germline V gene, CDR1 is MGHRA and CDR2 is YSYEKL. With 3 bases clipped from V and 8 bases from J, the junction kept 11 bases outside the gene matches. This CDR3 is 16 amino acids long. CDR3 DNA sequence: TGCGCCAGCAGCCAGGGCTTCGGACAGGGAGGCGAAAAACTGTTTTTT. This codes for CASSQGFGQGGEKLFF.